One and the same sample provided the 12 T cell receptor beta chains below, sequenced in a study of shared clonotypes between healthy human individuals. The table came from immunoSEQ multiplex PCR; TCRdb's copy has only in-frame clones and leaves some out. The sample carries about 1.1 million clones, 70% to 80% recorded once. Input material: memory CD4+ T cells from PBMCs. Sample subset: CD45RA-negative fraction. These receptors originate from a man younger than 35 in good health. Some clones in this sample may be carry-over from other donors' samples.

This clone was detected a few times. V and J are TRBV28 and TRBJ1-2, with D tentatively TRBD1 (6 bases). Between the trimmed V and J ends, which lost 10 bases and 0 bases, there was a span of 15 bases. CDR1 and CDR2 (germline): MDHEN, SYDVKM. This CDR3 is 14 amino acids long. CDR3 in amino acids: CATGGAGANYGYTF. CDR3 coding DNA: TGTGCCACCGGAGGGGCAGGGGCTAACTATGGCTACACCTTC.

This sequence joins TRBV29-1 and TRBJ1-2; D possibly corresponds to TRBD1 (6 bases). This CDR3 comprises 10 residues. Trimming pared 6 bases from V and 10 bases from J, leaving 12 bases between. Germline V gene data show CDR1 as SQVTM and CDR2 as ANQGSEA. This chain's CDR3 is CSVEQGHYTF. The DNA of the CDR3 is TGCAGCGTAGAGCAGGGGCACTACACCTTC.

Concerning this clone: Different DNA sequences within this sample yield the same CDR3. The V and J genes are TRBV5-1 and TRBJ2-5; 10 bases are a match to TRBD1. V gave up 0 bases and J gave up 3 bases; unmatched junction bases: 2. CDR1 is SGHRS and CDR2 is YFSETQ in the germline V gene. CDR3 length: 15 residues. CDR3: CASSLGGTGEETQYF. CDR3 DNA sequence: TGCGCCAGCAGCTTGGGAGGGACAGGGGAAGAGACCCAGTACTTC.

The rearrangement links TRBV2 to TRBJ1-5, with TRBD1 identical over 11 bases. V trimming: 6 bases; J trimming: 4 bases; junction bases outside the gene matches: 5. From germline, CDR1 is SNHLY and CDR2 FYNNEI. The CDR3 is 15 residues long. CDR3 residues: CASRWGQGENQPQHF. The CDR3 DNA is TGTGCCAGCAGATGGGGACAGGGGGAGAATCAGCCCCAGCATTTT.

The DNA for the CDR3 is TGTGCCAGCAAAAAGCCAGGGGATTCACCCCTCCACTTT. Its protein product is CASKKPGDSPLHF. V gene TRBV25-1 combines with J gene TRBJ1-6; possible D gene TRBD1, 6 bases. CDR1 MGHDK and CDR2 SYGVNS come from the germline V gene. Trimming took 7 bases from V and 8 from J, leaving 12 bases between them. The CDR3 is made up of 13 amino acids. Full variable domain (remainder filled in from reference TRBV25-1 and TRBJ1-6): EADIYQTPRYLVIGTGKKITLECSQTMGHDKMYWYQQDPGMELHLIHYSYGVNSTEKGDLSSESTVSRIRTEHFPLTLESARPSHTSQYLCASKKPGDSPLHFGNGTRLTVT.

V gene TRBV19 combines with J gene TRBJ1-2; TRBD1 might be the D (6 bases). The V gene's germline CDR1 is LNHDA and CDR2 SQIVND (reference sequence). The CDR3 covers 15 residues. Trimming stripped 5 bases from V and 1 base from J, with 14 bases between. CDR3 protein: CASSFSDSRNYGYTF. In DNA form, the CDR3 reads TGTGCCAGTAGTTTCTCGGACAGCCGTAACTATGGCTACACCTTC. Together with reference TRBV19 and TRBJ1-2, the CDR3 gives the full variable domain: DGGITQSPKYLFRKEGQNVTLSCEQNLNHDAMYWYRQDPGQGLRLIYYSQIVNDFQKGDIAEGYSVSREKKESFPLTVTSAQKNPTAFYLCASSFSDSRNYGYTFGSGTRLTVV.

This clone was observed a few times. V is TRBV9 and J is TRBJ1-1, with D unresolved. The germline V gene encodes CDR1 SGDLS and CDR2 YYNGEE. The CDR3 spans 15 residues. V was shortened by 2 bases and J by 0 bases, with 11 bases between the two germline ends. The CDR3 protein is CASSVGSAMNTEAFF. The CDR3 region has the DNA TGTGCCAGCAGCGTGGGATCCGCGATGAACACTGAAGCTTTCTTT.

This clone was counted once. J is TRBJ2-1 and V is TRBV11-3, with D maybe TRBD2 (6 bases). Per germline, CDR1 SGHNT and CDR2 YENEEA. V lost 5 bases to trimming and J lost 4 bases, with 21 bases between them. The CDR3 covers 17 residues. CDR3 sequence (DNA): TGTGCCAGCAGCAAATTGGGGGTGGCTAGCGAGTACAATGAGCAGTTCTTC. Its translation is CASSKLGVASEYNEQFF.

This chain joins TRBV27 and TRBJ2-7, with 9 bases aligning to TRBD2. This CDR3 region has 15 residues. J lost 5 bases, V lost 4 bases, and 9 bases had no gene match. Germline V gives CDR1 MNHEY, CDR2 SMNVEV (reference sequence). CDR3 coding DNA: TGTGCCAGCAGTTGGTATAGCGCGGGGGGGCACGAGCAGTACTTC. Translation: CASSWYSAGGHEQYF.

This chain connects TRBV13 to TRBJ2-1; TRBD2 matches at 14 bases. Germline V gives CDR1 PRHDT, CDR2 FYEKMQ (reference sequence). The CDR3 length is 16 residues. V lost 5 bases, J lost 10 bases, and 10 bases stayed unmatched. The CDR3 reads CASSPPGLAGVEEQFF. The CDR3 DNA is TGTGCCAGCAGCCCCCCGGGACTAGCGGGAGTAGAGGAGCAGTTCTTC.

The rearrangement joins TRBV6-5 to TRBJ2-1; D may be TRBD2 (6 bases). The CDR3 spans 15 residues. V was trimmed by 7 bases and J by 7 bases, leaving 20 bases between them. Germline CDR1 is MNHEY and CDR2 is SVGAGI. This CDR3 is CASTPRRFAGNEQFF. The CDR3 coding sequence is TGTGCCAGCACCCCCCGGAGGTTCGCGGGGAATGAGCAGTTCTTC.

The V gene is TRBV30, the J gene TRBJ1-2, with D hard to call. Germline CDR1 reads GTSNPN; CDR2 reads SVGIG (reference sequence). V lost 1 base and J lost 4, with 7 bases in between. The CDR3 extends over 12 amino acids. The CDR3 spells CAWSAGSYGYTF. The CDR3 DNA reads TGTGCCTGGAGTGCGGGCAGCTATGGCTACACCTTC. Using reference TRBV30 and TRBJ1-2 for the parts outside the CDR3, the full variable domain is SQTIHQWPATLVQPVGSPLSLECTVEGTSNPNLYWYRQAAGRGLQLLFYSVGIGQISSEVPQNLSASRPQDRQFILSSKKLLLSDSGFYLCAWSAGSYGYTFGSGTRLTVV.